This T cell receptor beta chain is from a study of cytomegalovirus exposure and HLA in healthy donors. Notes on this clone: Its specificity is not known.

V lost 8 bases, J lost 7 bases, and 14 bases lay in between. The germline gives CDR1 MNHNS, CDR2 SASEGT. The CDR3 totals 12 residues. Findings and limits, study-wide: Some 17,000 TCR beta sequences were associated with HLA alleles at 0.05 false discovery rate in a later analysis. One later analysis reportedly identified an Asian-associated ancestry cluster that showed fewer N-insertions than the approximately 600-donor mean. Researchers reported from a later analysis that most CMV-associated TCR beta chains appeared HLA-restricted. Diagnosis of cytomegalovirus status made by the classifier reportedly showed high specificity and sensitivity.

It was with 60 Vbeta and 13 Jbeta primers that the PCR ran. Produced via immunoSEQ multiplex PCR; TCRdb's table is partial and in-frame only. The data contain about 190,000 clones, roughly 75% of them seen just once; the ten biggest clones take up approximately 5%. The receptor's source is a man aged 25 to 40 in good health and CMV-seropositive. The chain combines TRBV6-1 with TRBJ2-5; no firm D call. Sequencing was carried out using PBMCs. The CDR3 reads CASQTTPGTQYF. As DNA, the CDR3 is TGTGCCAGCCAGACCACGCCGGGGACCCAGTACTTC.